A single sample is the source of the 17 T cell receptor beta chains below, sequenced in a study of vaccination effects on CD4 cells after COVID-19. ViraFEST assay sequencing came after antigen-specific CD4+ T cells were expanded with viral peptide pools. Culturing for roughly 9 days preceded CD4+ T cell isolation. The study found no prior SARS-CoV-2 infection in the vaccine recipients, who tested negative for nucleocapsid antibodies. Using immunoSEQ multiplex PCR, the repertoire was profiled, and TCRdb retains in-frame clones only, with some absent. The sample has over 60,000 clones; roughly three quarters are singletons. These TCRs are of unknown antigen specificity. The sample here was CD4+ T cells from PBMCs cultured with HCoV-NL63 spike peptides, taken before COVID-19 vaccination. The receptors here all came from a human donor who received a COVID-19 vaccine.

The chain is built from TRBV5-6 and TRBJ2-5, with D perhaps TRBD2 (5 bases). This CDR3 is 17 amino acids long. Trimming removed 0 bases at V and 5 bases at J, with 20 bases between. The germline V gene has CDR1 SGHDT and CDR2 YYEEEE. In nucleotides, the CDR3 is TGTGCCAGCAGCTTGGATGAGGGCAGGATGGTTTCGGAGACCCAGTACTTC. Translated: CASSLDEGRMVSETQYF.

This clone was recorded once. J is TRBJ2-2 and V is TRBV3-1 (or the pseudogene TRBV3-2); D is unresolved. The V gene's germline CDR1 is LGHDT and CDR2 YNNKEL (reference sequence). This CDR3 contains 13 residues. Trimming removed 6 bases from V and 6 bases from J, with 11 bases in between. Here the CDR3 DNA reads TGTGCCAGCAGTTTCACAGCTTCCGGGGAGCTGTTTTTT. It is translated as CASSFTASGELFF.

The rearrangement links TRBV30 to TRBJ1-6, with D uncertain. CDR1 and CDR2 from the germline V gene are GTSNPN and SVGIG (reference sequence). The CDR3 runs 18 residues. V lost 1 base and J lost 0, with 16 bases in between. The CDR3 DNA is TGTGCCTGGAGTGCCGGCAGAAGTTTTAGCTCCTATAATTCACCCCTCCACTTT. This translates into CAWSAGRSFSSYNSPLHF.

The V call is TRBV6-5, the J call TRBJ2-7, with 8 nucleotides matching TRBD2. Germline CDR1 reads MNHEY; CDR2 reads SVGAGI. This CDR3 is built from 15 residues. V was clipped by 6 bases and J by 0 bases; unmatched bases: 7. For the CDR3, the DNA is TGTGCCAGCAGACCGCGGGAGGCGAGCTCCTACGAGCAGTACGTC. As protein: CASRPREASSYEQYV.

This chain uses TRBV7-6 with TRBJ2-6, with 8 bases identical to TRBD2. The CDR3 contains 16 residues. Germline CDR1 reads SGHVS; CDR2 reads FNYEAQ. J gave up 0 bases and V 8 bases, and 6 bases lay outside the gene matches. Here the CDR3 DNA reads TGTGCCAGCGAAAGCGGGGGCCTCTCTGGGGCCAACGTCCTGACTTTC. Translation gives CASESGGLSGANVLTF.

Only one count was recorded for this clone. The chain recombines TRBV14 with TRBJ1-1; the match to TRBD1 covers 8 bases. The length of the CDR3 is 16 residues. The junction had 6 bases not matched to a gene; V was cut back by 2 bases and J by 1 base. Germline V gives CDR1 SGHDN, CDR2 FVKESK. The CDR3 spells CASSQPRTGRNTEAFF. For the CDR3, the DNA is TGTGCCAGCAGCCAACCACGGACAGGGCGGAACACTGAAGCTTTCTTT.

The J gene is TRBJ2-4, the V gene TRBV5-1; tentatively, D is TRBD1 (6 bases). The CDR3 contains 13 residues. The V gene's germline CDR1 is SGHRS and CDR2 YFSETQ. Trimming took 3 bases from V and 6 from J, leaving 10 bases between them. DNA for the CDR3: TGCGCCAGCAGCTCGGACAGATTAAACATTCAGTACTTC. Its protein is CASSSDRLNIQYF.

CDR3 sequence: CASRVLANEKLFF. The CDR3 DNA is TGTGCCTCCCGGGTTCTGGCTAATGAAAAACTGTTTTTT. The rearrangement links TRBV11-2 to TRBJ1-4; D call uncertain. Per germline, CDR1 SGHAT and CDR2 FQNNGV. The ends were cut back, 11 bases at V and 3 bases at J, with 13 bases in the middle. This CDR3 spans 13 amino acids.

This clone was counted a few times. The chain uses TRBV7-9 and TRBJ2-2, with D perhaps given as TRBD1 or TRBD2 (5 bases each). V dropped 0 bases and J dropped 5 bases, with 7 bases sitting between them. The germline V gene encodes CDR1 SEHNR and CDR2 FQNEAQ (reference sequence). This CDR3 contains 14 residues. In DNA form, the CDR3 reads TGTGCCAGCAGCTTAGCGGGGGATACCGGGGAGCTGTTTTTT. It is translated as CASSLAGDTGELFF.

This clone was counted a few times. The same CDR3 arises from other DNA sequences in this sample as well. The chain is built from TRBV18 and TRBJ1-5; D call uncertain. This CDR3 contains 13 residues. Germline-derived CDR1 and CDR2 are KGHSH and LQKENI. V was clipped by 6 bases and J by 0 bases, with 6 bases between them. CDR3 nucleotides: TGTGCCAGCTCCCCATATAGCAATCAGCCCCAGCATTTT. It translates to CASSPYSNQPQHF.

This chain joins TRBV5-3 and TRBJ2-7; the D is unclear. TRBV5-3 is assigned to the ORF class and has an uncertain function. Trimming removed 7 bases at V and 0 bases at J, with 17 bases between. The CDR3 consists of 15 residues. The CDR3 reads CARPRQTQISYEQYV. The CDR3 DNA is TGTGCCAGACCCCGTCAGACGCAAATCTCCTACGAGCAGTACGTC.

The V gene is TRBV3-1 (or the pseudogene TRBV3-2), the J gene TRBJ1-1; 7 nucleotides line up with TRBD1. This CDR3 has 14 amino acids. The V gene's germline CDR1 is LGHDT and CDR2 YNNKEL (reference sequence). V lost 2 bases, J lost 10 bases, and 10 bases stayed unmatched. CDR3 DNA sequence: TGTGCCAGCAGCCAAACAGGGGTTCGGATAAGAGCTTTCTTT. The encoded protein is CASSQTGVRIRAFF.

DNA for the CDR3: TGTGCCTGGAGTCCGACCCGACAGGGATCTCGCGAAAAACTGTTTTTT. This gives the protein CAWSPTRQGSREKLFF. The V gene is TRBV30, the J gene TRBJ1-4, with TRBD1 matching over 7 bases. This CDR3 comprises 16 residues. Germline V gene sequence: CDR1 GTSNPN, CDR2 SVGIG (reference sequence). V was pared by 2 bases and J by 8 bases, with 14 bases of the junction left unmatched. Full variable domain (outside the CDR3, taken from reference TRBV30 and TRBJ1-4): SQTIHQWPATLVQPVGSPLSLECTVEGTSNPNLYWYRQAAGRGLQLLFYSVGIGQISSEVPQNLSASRPQDRQFILSSKKLLLSDSGFYLCAWSPTRQGSREKLFFGSGTQLSVL.

The chain uses TRBV19 and TRBJ1-5; D is unclear. Germline CDR1 and CDR2: LNHDA and SQIVND (reference sequence). The CDR3 contains 15 residues. Trimming left V 2 bases short and J 0 bases short, with 8 bases between. CDR3 bases: TGTGCCAGTAGTATAATCTCTCTTAGCAATCAGCCCCAGCATTTT. As protein: CASSIISLSNQPQHF.

J is TRBJ1-6 and V is TRBV4-3; D is ambiguous. The V gene's germline CDR1 is LGHNA and CDR2 YSLEER. Trimming removed 5 bases at V and 0 bases at J, with 14 bases between. The CDR3 covers 17 residues. Here the CDR3 reads CASSAALGGSYNSPLHF. The DNA for the CDR3 is TGCGCCAGCAGCGCGGCTCTTGGAGGCTCCTATAATTCACCCCTCCACTTT.

A few counts support this clone. The V call is TRBV4-1, the J call TRBJ2-5; D is undetermined. Germline V gene lookup returns CDR1 MGHRA and CDR2 YSYEKL. The CDR3 is 16 amino acids. Trimming took 4 bases from V and 1 from J, leaving 16 bases between them. The CDR3 DNA reads as TGCGCCAGCAGCCTTTCCGACCCCAACCGCCAAGAGACCCAGTACTTC. The encoded protein is CASSLSDPNRQETQYF.

V and J are TRBV7-9 and TRBJ2-6; D is uncertain. Germline CDR1 is SEHNR and CDR2 is FQNEAQ (reference sequence). The CDR3 is 14 amino acids. The germline V and J ends were trimmed by 4 bases and 4 bases, with 8 bases remaining between them. The CDR3 nucleotides are TGTGCCAGCAGCTCCCAGATCGGGGCCAACGTCCTGACTTTC. Translation: CASSSQIGANVLTF.